This TCR beta chain was sequenced for a study of T cell responses to AZD1222 COVID-19 vaccine. Study overall: Both about-4-week and about-12-week second-dose recipients were combined. Study-level points and caveats: Spike-specific TCR depth and breadth grew after two AZD1222 doses. The donors showed a predominance of white British ancestry and of females, with possible underestimation of clonal diversity. Along spike, vaccine-associated CD4 TCRs were found throughout, with dominance at 160-218 and 743-854.

A word on this clone: Its antigen is as yet unknown.

Clones were sequenced by immunoSEQ multiplex PCR, and TCRdb holds only the in-frame ones, with some missing. Of about 110,000 clones in the sample, 92% are singletons; the top ten hold about 7.8%. The germline V gene has CDR1 GTSNPN and CDR2 SVGIG (reference sequence). The V gene lost 0 bases and the J gene lost 4 bases, with 4 bases spanning the gap. CDR3 length: 12 amino acids. The sequencing here drew on peripheral blood, taken on day 0 of AZD1222 vaccination. The V gene is TRBV30, the J gene TRBJ1-5; no firm D call. The receptor was derived from an adult in good health. CDR3 DNA sequence: TGTGCCTGGAGTGTACTAAATCAGCCCCAGCATTTT. It translates to CAWSVLNQPQHF. Together with reference TRBV30 and TRBJ1-5, the CDR3 gives the full variable domain: SQTIHQWPATLVQPVGSPLSLECTVEGTSNPNLYWYRQAAGRGLQLLFYSVGIGQISSEVPQNLSASRPQDRQFILSSKKLLLSDSGFYLCAWSVLNQPQHFGDGTRLSIL.